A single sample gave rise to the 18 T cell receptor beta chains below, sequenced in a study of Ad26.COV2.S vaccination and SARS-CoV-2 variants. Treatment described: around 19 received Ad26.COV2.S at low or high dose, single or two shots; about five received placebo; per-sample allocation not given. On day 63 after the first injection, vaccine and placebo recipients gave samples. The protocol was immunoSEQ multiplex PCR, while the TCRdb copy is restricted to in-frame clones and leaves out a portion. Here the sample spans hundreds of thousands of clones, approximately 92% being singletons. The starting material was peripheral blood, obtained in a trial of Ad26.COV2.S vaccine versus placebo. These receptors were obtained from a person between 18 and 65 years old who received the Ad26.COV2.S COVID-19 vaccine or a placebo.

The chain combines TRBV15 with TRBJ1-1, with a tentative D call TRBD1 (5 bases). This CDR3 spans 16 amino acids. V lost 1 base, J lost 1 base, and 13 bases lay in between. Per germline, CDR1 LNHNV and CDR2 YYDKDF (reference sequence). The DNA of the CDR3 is TGTGCCACCAGCAGAGGGGGTCAGGGAAAGAACACTGAAGCTTTCTTT. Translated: CATSRGGQGKNTEAFF.

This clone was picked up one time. In DNA form, the CDR3 reads TGTGCCAGCAGCCAAGGATCCCAGGGTGGTAGGGAGCAGTTCTTC. Translating it yields CASSQGSQGGREQFF. The genes are TRBV3-1 (or the pseudogene TRBV3-2) and TRBJ2-1; maybe TRBD1 (5 bases). Per the germline V gene, CDR1 is LGHDT and CDR2 is YNNKEL (reference sequence). CDR3 length: 15 amino acids. Trimming removed 1 base at V and 10 bases at J, with 17 bases between.

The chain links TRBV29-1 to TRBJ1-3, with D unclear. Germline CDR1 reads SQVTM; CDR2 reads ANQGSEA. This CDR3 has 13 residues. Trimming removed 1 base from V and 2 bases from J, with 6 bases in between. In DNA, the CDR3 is TGCAGCGTTGAAGTGTCTGCTGGAAACACCATATATTTT. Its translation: CSVEVSAGNTIYF.

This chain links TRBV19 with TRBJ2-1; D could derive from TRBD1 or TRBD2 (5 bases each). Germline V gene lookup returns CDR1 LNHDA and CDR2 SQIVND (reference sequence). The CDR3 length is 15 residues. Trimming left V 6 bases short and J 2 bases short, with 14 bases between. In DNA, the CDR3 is TGTGCCAGTAGACTGAGGGGCTTAACCTACAATGAGCAGTTCTTC. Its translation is CASRLRGLTYNEQFF.

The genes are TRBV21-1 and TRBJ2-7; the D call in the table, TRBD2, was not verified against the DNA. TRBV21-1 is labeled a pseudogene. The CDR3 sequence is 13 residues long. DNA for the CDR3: TGTGCCAGCAGCAAAAAAACTAGCTACGAGCAGTACTTC. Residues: CASSKKTSYEQYF.

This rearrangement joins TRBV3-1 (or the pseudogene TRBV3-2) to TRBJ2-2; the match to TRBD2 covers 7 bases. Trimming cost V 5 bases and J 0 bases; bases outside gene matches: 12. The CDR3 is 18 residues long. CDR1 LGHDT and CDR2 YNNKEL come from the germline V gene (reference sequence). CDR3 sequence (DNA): TGTGCCAGCAGCACCGCTAGCGGCACAACCGCGAACACCGGGGAGCTGTTTTTT. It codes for CASSTASGTTANTGELFF.

Here the CDR3 DNA reads TGTGCCAGCAGCTTCCGGACAGAGAACACTGAAGCTTTCTTT. It is translated as CASSFRTENTEAFF. The chain uses TRBV5-5 and TRBJ1-1; perhaps TRBD1 as D (6 bases). Germline V gives CDR1 SGHKS, CDR2 YYEKEE (reference sequence). The V end was cut by 2 bases, the J end by 1 base, with 9 bases between. The CDR3 is made up of 14 amino acids.

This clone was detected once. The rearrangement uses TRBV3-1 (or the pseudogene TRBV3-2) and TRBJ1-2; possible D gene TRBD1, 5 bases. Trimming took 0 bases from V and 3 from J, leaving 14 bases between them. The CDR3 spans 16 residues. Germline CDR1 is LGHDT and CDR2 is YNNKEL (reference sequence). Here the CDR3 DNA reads TGTGCCAGCAGCCAAGATAGGGGCCACCTTGACTATGGCTACACCTTC. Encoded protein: CASSQDRGHLDYGYTF.

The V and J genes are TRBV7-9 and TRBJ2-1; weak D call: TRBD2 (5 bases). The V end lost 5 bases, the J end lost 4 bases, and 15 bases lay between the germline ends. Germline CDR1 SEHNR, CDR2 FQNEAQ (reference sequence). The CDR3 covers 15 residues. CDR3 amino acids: CASSPPGRGYNEQFF. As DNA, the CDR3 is TGTGCCAGCAGCCCCCCGGGCCGGGGTTACAATGAGCAGTTCTTC.

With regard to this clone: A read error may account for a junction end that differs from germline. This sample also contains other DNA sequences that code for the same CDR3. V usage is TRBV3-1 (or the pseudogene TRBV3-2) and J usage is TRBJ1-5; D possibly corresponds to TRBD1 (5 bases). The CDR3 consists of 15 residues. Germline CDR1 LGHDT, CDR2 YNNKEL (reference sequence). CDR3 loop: CASSQGVSSNQPQHF. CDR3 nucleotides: TGTGCCAGCAGTCAAGGGGTTTCAAGCAATCAGCCCCAGCATTTT.

The CDR3, as DNA: TGTGCCAGCAGCCCCCAGGCCGGGCTGGTTGCAACCGGGGAGCTGTTTTTT. Amino acid sequence: CASSPQAGLVATGELFF. The chain employs TRBV7-8 and TRBJ2-2; no clear D. With 5 bases removed from V and 5 bases from J, the gap between germline ends came to 21 bases. Per the germline V gene, CDR1 is SGHVS and CDR2 is FQNEAQ. CDR3 length: 17 residues.

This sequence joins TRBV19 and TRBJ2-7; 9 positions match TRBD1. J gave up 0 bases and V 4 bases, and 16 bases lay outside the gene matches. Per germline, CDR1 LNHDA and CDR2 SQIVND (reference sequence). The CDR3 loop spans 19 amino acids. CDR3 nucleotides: TGTGCCAGTAGTACCTACGTCGGAATGGACAGGGGATCCTCCTACGAGCAGTACTTC. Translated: CASSTYVGMDRGSSYEQYF.

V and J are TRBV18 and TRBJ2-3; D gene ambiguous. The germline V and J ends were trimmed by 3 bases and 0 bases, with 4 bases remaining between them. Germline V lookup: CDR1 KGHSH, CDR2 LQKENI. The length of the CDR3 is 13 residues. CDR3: CASSPLSTDTQYF. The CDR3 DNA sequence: TGTGCCAGCTCACCTCTAAGCACAGATACGCAGTATTTT.

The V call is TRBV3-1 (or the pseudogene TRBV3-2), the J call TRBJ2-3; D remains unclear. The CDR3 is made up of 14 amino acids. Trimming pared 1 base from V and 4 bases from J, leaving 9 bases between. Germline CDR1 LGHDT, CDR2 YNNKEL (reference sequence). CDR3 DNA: TGTGCCAGCAGCCAAGTTGGGCAGTCAGATACGCAGTATTTT. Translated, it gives CASSQVGQSDTQYF.

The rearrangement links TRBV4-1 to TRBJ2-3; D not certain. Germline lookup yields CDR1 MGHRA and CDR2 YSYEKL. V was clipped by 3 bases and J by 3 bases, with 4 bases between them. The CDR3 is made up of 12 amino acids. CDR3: CASSHSTDTQYF. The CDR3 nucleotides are TGCGCCAGCAGCCATAGTACAGATACGCAGTATTTT.

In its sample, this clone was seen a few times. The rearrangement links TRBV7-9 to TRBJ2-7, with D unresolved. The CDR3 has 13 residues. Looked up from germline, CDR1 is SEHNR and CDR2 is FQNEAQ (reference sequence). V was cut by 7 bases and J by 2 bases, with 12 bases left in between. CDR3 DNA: TGTGCCAGCATCCCTAGTGGGACCTACGAGCAGTACTTC. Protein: CASIPSGTYEQYF.

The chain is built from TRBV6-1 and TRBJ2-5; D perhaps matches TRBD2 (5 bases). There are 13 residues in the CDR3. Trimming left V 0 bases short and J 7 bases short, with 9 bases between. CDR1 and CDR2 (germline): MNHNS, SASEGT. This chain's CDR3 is CASSEAPRGTQYF. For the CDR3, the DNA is TGTGCCAGCAGTGAAGCCCCCCGGGGGACCCAGTACTTC.

In DNA, the CDR3 is TGCGCCAGCAGCCAAGATGGCCCAGGCAAAAGGGGAGGAGATACGCAGTATTTT. Encoded protein: CASSQDGPGKRGGDTQYF. This chain uses TRBV4-3 with TRBJ2-3; a possible D gene is TRBD2 (6 bases). The CDR3 is 18 residues long. CDR1 and CDR2 from the germline V gene are LGHNA and YSLEER. The V end lost 0 bases, the J end lost 5 bases, and 21 bases lay between the germline ends.